The T cell receptor beta chain described here comes from a study of graft-versus-host responses after intestinal transplantation. In germline, CDR1 is MNHEY, CDR2 SVGAGI. The CDR3 has 16 amino acids. Trimming at V came to 2 bases and at J to 0 bases, leaving 2 bases not matched to a gene. As to this clone: Antigen unknown.

Whole-study results and caveats: Peak GvH clone levels in circulation were associated with early post-transplant HvG declines. GvH clonotypes were identified within recipient marrow, with a subset emerging first in ileum or blood.

Profiling relied on immunoSEQ multiplex PCR, and the TCRdb table lists in-frame clones only, not all of them. The sample gives some 39,000 clones, approximately 95% of which show up once; approximately 0.54% is in the top ten. This sequence joins TRBV6-5 and TRBJ2-1; 9 bases align to TRBD2. The receptor comes from a human donor who was the organ donor for an intestinal transplant. The source was unstimulated CD8+ T cells sorted from spleen or lymph node cells, collected before transplant. CDR3 in DNA: TGTGCCAGCAGTTACCTAGCGGGGAGCTCCTACAATGAGCAGTTCTTC. Translation: CASSYLAGSSYNEQFF.